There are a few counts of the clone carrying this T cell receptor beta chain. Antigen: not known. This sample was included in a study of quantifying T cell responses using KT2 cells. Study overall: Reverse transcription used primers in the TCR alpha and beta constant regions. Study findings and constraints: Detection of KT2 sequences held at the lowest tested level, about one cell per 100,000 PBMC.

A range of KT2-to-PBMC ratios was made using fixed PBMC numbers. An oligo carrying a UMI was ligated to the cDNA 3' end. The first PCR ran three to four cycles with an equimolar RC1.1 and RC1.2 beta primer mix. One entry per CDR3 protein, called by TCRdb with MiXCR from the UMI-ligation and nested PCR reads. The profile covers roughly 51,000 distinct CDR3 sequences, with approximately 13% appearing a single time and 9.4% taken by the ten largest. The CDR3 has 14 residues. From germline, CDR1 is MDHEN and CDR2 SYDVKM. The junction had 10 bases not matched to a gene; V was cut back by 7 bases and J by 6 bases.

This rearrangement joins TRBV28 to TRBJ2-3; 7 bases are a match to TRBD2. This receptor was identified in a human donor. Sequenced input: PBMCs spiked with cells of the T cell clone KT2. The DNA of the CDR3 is TGTGCCAGCAAGCCCAGCGGGGCTGGGGATACGCAGTATTTT. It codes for CASKPSGAGDTQYF.